This is a list of T cell receptor beta chains from one sample in a study of cytomegalovirus exposure and HLA in healthy donors. Some clones are missing from TCRdb's copy, which holds only in-frame ones; the method was immunoSEQ multiplex PCR. This table has around 210,000 clones, 70% to 90% appearing once. The source material was PBMCs. The receptors were sampled from a girl aged 2 to 9 in good health and CMV-seronegative. Both conserved end residues are part of each CDR3. D genes are given only for firm matches. The listing skips clone size in some rows; elsewhere it reads once, few, many or a size class.

d_gene: TRBD2; j_gene: TRBJ2-7; v_gene: TRBV2; abundance: -; CDR3aa: CASRDRLARYEQYF; CDR3nt: TGTGCCAGCAGAGACCGACTAGCGCGATACGAGCAGTACTTC
d_gene: -; j_gene: TRBJ1-2; v_gene: TRBV19; abundance: -; CDR3aa: CASSIPGGSDGYTF; CDR3nt: TGTGCCAGTAGTATTCCGGGAGGAAGTGATGGCTACACCTTC
d_gene: TRBD1; j_gene: TRBJ1-2; v_gene: TRBV5-6; abundance: -; CDR3aa: CASSFRTGNYGYTF; CDR3nt: TGTGCCAGCAGCTTTCGGACAGGGAACTATGGCTACACCTTC
d_gene: -; j_gene: TRBJ1-4; v_gene: TRBV7-9; abundance: -; CDR3aa: CSSSLRQGREKLFF; CDR3nt: TGTTCCAGCAGCTTAAGGCAGGGAAGGGAAAAACTGTTTTTT
d_gene: TRBD1; j_gene: TRBJ2-7; v_gene: TRBV2; abundance: -; CDR3aa: CASRWGDRGGNEQYF; CDR3nt: TGTGCCAGCAGGTGGGGGGACAGGGGTGGGAACGAGCAGTACTTC
d_gene: -; j_gene: TRBJ2-7; v_gene: TRBV6-5; abundance: -; CDR3aa: CASSYSSGEQYF; CDR3nt: TGTGCCAGCAGCTATAGCTCGGGCGAGCAGTACTTC
d_gene: TRBD1; j_gene: TRBJ1-2; v_gene: TRBV2; abundance: few; CDR3aa: CASQTGVYGYTF; CDR3nt: TGTGCCAGCCAGACAGGGGTCTATGGCTACACCTTC
d_gene: TRBD1; j_gene: TRBJ1-1; v_gene: TRBV10-3; abundance: -; CDR3aa: CAISRTGEDTEAFF; CDR3nt: TGTGCCATCAGTCGGACAGGGGAGGACACTGAAGCTTTCTTT
d_gene: -; j_gene: TRBJ1-5; v_gene: TRBV15; abundance: -; CDR3aa: CATSRGRTDLWPQHF; CDR3nt: TGTGCCACCAGCAGAGGCAGGACTGACCTCTGGCCCCAGCATTTT
d_gene: -; j_gene: TRBJ1-1; v_gene: TRBV6-5; abundance: -; CDR3aa: CASSYSQGSGTEAFF; CDR3nt: TGTGCCAGCAGTTACTCGCAGGGCTCCGGCACTGAAGCTTTCTTT
d_gene: -; j_gene: TRBJ2-7; v_gene: TRBV11-3; abundance: -; CDR3aa: CASSYWTEKYEQYF; CDR3nt: TGTGCCAGCAGCTACTGGACAGAGAAATACGAGCAGTACTTC
d_gene: TRBD2; j_gene: TRBJ2-5; v_gene: TRBV7-9; abundance: -; CDR3aa: CASSGRTSGPQETQYF; CDR3nt: TGTGCCAGCAGCGGCAGGACTAGCGGGCCCCAAGAGACCCAGTACTTC
d_gene: -; j_gene: TRBJ1-5; v_gene: TRBV2; abundance: -; CDR3aa: CASSEGRGLGQPQHF; CDR3nt: TGTGCCAGCAGTGAGGGGCGGGGGCTGGGGCAGCCCCAGCATTTT